This TCR beta chain came from a study of cytomegalovirus exposure and HLA in healthy donors. Study results and caveats: A later examination showed that TCR association rates differed by HLA locus, with DRB1 most and HLA-C fewest. An analysis done earlier found most TCR beta V segments productive about 87% or about 30% of the time. Specificity for CMV antigens was confirmed in vitro for a few of the CMV-associated chains.

Details on this clone: Its antigen is unknown.

V shed 3 bases and J shed 5 bases, with 11 bases lying between them. There are 13 residues in the CDR3. The germline CDR1 and CDR2 sequences are SGDLS and YYNGEE. PCR amplification relied on 60 Vbeta primers (plus 13 Jbeta primers). TCRdb keeps only in-frame clones here, not all; method: immunoSEQ multiplex PCR. Altogether 100,000 to 150,000 clones are present, about two thirds being singletons, with the ten largest covering 2.6%. This receptor was identified in a woman between 55 and 75 years old in good health and CMV-seropositive. The sample was PBMCs. The chain recombines TRBV9 with TRBJ1-1; D possibly corresponds to TRBD1 (6 bases). The DNA for the CDR3 is TGTGCCAGCAGCGAGGGGGGAGGGACTGAAGCTTTCTTT. Translating gives CASSEGGGTEAFF.